This T cell receptor (beta chain) was sequenced for a study of monozygotic twins with inflammatory bowel disease. The germline V gene encodes CDR1 DFQATT and CDR2 SNEGSKA (reference sequence). This CDR3 region has 13 residues. TCRdb re-called the 5' RACE reads, yielding one record per CDR3 amino acid sequence without DNA. The sample totals 310,000 or so distinct CDR3 sequences. This TCR was recovered from a human donor with ulcerative colitis or Crohn's disease, or a healthy co-twin of an affected twin (not recorded which). The gene calls are TRBV20-1 and TRBJ1-3; the TCRdb D gene call, TRBD1, has no DNA to confirm it. The source material was blood. The chain's CDR3 is CSARDATPNTIYF.